This T cell receptor beta chain was identified in a study of T cell repertoires in cytomegalovirus infection. Study in general: Indicated by public TCR beta signatures were CMV infection and matching HLA type.

MiXCR, applied by TCRdb to the reads, yields one record per CDR3 protein. Of about 900,000 distinct CDR3 sequences listed, 30% to 40% are singletons. In the case of this clonotype: The antigen is undetermined.

This CDR3 comprises 15 residues. V lost 5 bases and J lost 10, with 22 bases in between. CDR1 and CDR2 (germline): SGHDN, FVKESK. Here the sequenced sample was cultured CD8+ T cells from PBMCs, taken from culture after CMV antigen stimulation. The clonotype comes from a human donor in good health (CMV status not recorded). Some clones in this sample may be carry-over from other donors' samples. The V call is TRBV14, the J call TRBJ2-3, with D perhaps TRBD1 or TRBD2 (5 bases each). The CDR3 region has the DNA TGTGCCAGCAGCGAACTGACCGGGGCGACGGTCCCGCAGTATTTT. Amino acids: CASSELTGATVPQYF.